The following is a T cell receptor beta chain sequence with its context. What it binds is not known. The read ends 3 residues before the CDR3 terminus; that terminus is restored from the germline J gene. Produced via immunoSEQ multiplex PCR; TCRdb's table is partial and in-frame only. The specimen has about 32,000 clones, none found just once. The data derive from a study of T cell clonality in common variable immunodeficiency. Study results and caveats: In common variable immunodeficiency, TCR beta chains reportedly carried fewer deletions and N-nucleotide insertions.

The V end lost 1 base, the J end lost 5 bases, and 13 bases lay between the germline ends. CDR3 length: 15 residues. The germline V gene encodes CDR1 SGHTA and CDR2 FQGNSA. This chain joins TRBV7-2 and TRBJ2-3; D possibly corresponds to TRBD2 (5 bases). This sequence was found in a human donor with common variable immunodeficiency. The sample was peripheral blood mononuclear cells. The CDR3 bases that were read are TGTGCCAGCAGCTTAGGATGGCGGGCTTTAGATACG. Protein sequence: CASSLGWRALDT. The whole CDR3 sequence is CASSLGWRALDTQYF.